This T cell receptor (beta chain) derives from a study of response to subunit inactivated influenza vaccine. Points from the study as a whole: Authors suggested that a seasonal influenza vaccination recruits few new T cells each time.

TCRdb recomputed calls from the RT-PCR reads with MiXCR, one row per CDR3 protein. This table holds more than 400,000 distinct CDR3 sequences, about 10% found once. The CDR3 sequence is 16 residues long. With 0 bases removed from V and 1 base from J, the gap between germline ends came to 12 bases. Germline lookup yields CDR1 DFQATT and CDR2 SNEGSKA (reference sequence). Concerning this clonotype: Its antigen is unidentified.

The chain links TRBV20-1 to TRBJ2-2; perhaps TRBD2 as D (5 bases). This TCR came from a man aged 50-59 years who received an inactivated influenza vaccine. Sequenced here: PBMCs from blood, sampled roughly 45 days after vaccination. CDR3 sequence (DNA): TGCAGTGCTAGAGATTTAGGCCGGGGGAACACCGGGGAGCTGTTTTTT. Protein product: CSARDLGRGNTGELFF.